The text below deals with one T cell receptor beta chain. Its target is not known. Each sample came from a Caucasian adult donor living in Nashville, Tennessee. Researchers drew on some 97 million PBMCs for genomic DNA from unsorted samples. This sample is drawn from a study of shared clonotypes between healthy human individuals. General study points: Genetic and exposure-history diversity was limited by the small donor number.

The length of the CDR3 is 15 residues. The germline V gene has CDR1 SGHTA and CDR2 FQGTGA. J lost 3 bases, V lost 3 bases, and 8 bases had no gene match. TCRdb keeps only in-frame clones here, not all; method: immunoSEQ multiplex PCR. The sample contains more than 450,000 clones, 79% of which appear only once. The rearrangement joins TRBV7-3 to TRBJ2-7; 7 nucleotides match TRBD2. This receptor was taken from a woman aged 40 to 50 in good health. Some clones in this sample may be carry-over from other donors' samples. Sequencing was carried out using PBMCs. CDR3 residues: CASSFSPSGFYEQYF. The CDR3 nucleotides are TGTGCCAGCAGCTTTTCGCCTAGCGGTTTCTACGAGCAGTACTTC.